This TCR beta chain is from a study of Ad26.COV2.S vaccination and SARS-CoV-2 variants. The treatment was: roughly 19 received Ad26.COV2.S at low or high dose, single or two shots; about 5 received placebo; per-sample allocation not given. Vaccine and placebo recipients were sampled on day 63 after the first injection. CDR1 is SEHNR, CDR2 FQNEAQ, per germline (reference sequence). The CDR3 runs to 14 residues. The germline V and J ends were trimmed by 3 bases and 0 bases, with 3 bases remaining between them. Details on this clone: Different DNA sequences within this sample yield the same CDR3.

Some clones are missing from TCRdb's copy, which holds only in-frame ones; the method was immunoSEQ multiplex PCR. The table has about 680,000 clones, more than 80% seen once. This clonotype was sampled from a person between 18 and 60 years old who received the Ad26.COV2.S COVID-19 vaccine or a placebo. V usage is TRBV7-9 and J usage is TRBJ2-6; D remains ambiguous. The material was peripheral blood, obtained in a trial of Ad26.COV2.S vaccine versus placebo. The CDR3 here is CASSFSSGANVLTF. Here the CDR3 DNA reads TGTGCCAGCAGCTTCAGCTCTGGGGCCAACGTCCTGACTTTC. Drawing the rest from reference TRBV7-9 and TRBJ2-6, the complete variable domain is DTGVSQNPRHKITKRGQNVTFRCDPISEHNRLYWYRQTLGQGPEFLTYFQNEAQLEKSRLLSDRFSAERPKGSFSTLEIQRTEQGDSAMYLCASSFSSGANVLTFGAGSRLTVL.